The 20 T cell receptor beta chains presented below share a single source sample, sequenced in a study of blood T cell repertoires in COVID-19. Data came from immunoSEQ multiplex PCR; TCRdb stores just in-frame clones and leaves some out. There are about 94,000 clones in the sample; around 81% occur only once, and approximately 6.7% lies in the top ten. Sequencing was performed on peripheral blood. The source of these receptors is a man aged 60 to 75 with acute or convalescent COVID-19.

This chain uses TRBV7-6 with TRBJ2-5, with 8 bases aligning to TRBD2. V gave up 0 bases and J gave up 5 bases; unmatched junction bases: 8. Germline assignment: CDR1 SGHVS and CDR2 FNYEAQ. The CDR3 spans 16 residues. CDR3 sequence (DNA): TGTGCCAGCAGCTTAGCCCTCGGACTAGCAGGGGAGACCCAGTACTTC. Translation gives CASSLALGLAGETQYF.

The chain combines TRBV3-1 (or the pseudogene TRBV3-2) with TRBJ2-2; D is uncertain. V was clipped by 0 bases and J by 2 bases, with 7 bases between them. The CDR3 contains 15 residues. Germline V gene lookup returns CDR1 LGHDT and CDR2 YNNKEL (reference sequence). CDR3 amino acids: CASSQESLNTGELFF. In nucleotides, the CDR3 is TGTGCCAGCAGCCAAGAAAGCCTCAACACCGGGGAGCTGTTTTTT.

This sequence joins TRBV12-5 and TRBJ1-5; D is perhaps TRBD1 (6 bases). Germline CDR1 reads LGHNT; CDR2 reads FRNRAP. This CDR3 has 14 residues. Trimming shortened V by 1 base and J by 5 bases, and 9 bases separated the two germline ends. The CDR3 spells CASGLGQGHQPQHF. In DNA form, the CDR3 reads TGTGCTAGTGGTTTGGGGCAGGGGCATCAGCCCCAGCATTTT.

The chain combines TRBV18 with TRBJ1-6; D gene ambiguous. Germline loops: CDR1 KGHSH, CDR2 LQKENI. The CDR3 spans 17 residues. Deletions cut 1 base from V and 0 bases from J, with 10 bases between. The CDR3 sequence: CASSPRETRSYNSPLHF. In nucleotides, the CDR3 is TGTGCCAGCTCACCACGCGAGACTCGCTCCTATAATTCACCCCTCCACTTT.

The chain employs TRBV5-4 and TRBJ2-3; 7 bases fit TRBD1. J lost 2 bases, V lost 4 bases, and 7 bases had no gene match. This CDR3 contains 15 residues. CDR1 and CDR2 (germline): SGHNT, YYREEE (reference sequence). The CDR3 reads CASSLSGGHTDTQYF. DNA for the CDR3: TGTGCCAGCAGCCTCTCAGGGGGACACACAGATACGCAGTATTTT.

The chain employs TRBV5-1 and TRBJ1-3; perhaps TRBD1 as D (6 bases). The CDR3 runs to 15 residues. Deletions cut 0 bases from V and 4 bases from J, with 11 bases between. Germline values: CDR1 SGHRS, CDR2 YFSETQ. The DNA for the CDR3 is TGCGCCAGCAGCTTGGCAGGGGATTACGGAAACACCATATATTTT. Its protein is CASSLAGDYGNTIYF.

CDR3 bases: TGTGCCAGCTCACCCTCTCCAGACAGTAGCAATCAGCCCCAGCATTTT. Protein sequence: CASSPSPDSSNQPQHF. The genes are TRBV18 and TRBJ1-5; possible D gene TRBD1, 5 bases. CDR1 and CDR2 from the germline V gene are KGHSH and LQKENI. V lost 3 bases, J lost 0 bases, and 12 bases lay in between. CDR3 length: 16 residues. The full variable domain, completed using reference TRBV18 and TRBJ1-5, is NAGVMQNPRHLVRRRGQEARLRCSPMKGHSHVYWYRQLPEEGLKFMVYLQKENIIDESGMPKERFSAEFPKEGPSILRIQQVVRGDSAAYFCASSPSPDSSNQPQHFGDGTRLSIL.

The J gene is TRBJ1-2, the V gene TRBV27, with D possibly TRBD1 on 6 matching bases. V lost 5 bases, J lost 6 bases, and 13 bases lay in between. The CDR3 loop spans 13 amino acids. Germline V CDR1 and CDR2: MNHEY, SMNVEV (reference sequence). CDR3 sequence: CASSPGVTNGYTF. DNA for the CDR3: TGTGCCAGCAGTCCAGGGGTCACGAATGGCTACACCTTC.

This chain links TRBV6-5 with TRBJ2-3, with D perhaps TRBD2 (7 bases). The CDR3 is 15 residues long. CDR1 MNHEY and CDR2 SVGAGI come from the germline V gene. Trimming took 2 bases from V and 4 from J, leaving 13 bases between them. This CDR3 is CASSYGRGQADTQYF. CDR3 sequence (DNA): TGTGCCAGCAGTTACGGGCGGGGGCAGGCAGATACGCAGTATTTT.

The count of this clone is one. This rearrangement joins TRBV5-8 to TRBJ1-2; a possible D gene is TRBD1 (5 bases). Trimming removed 5 bases at V and 4 bases at J, with 12 bases between. Germline lookup yields CDR1 SGHTS and CDR2 YDEGEE. CDR3 length: 13 residues. The CDR3 spells CASSLSGPYGYTF. The CDR3 coding sequence is TGTGCCAGCAGTCTGTCAGGGCCCTATGGCTACACCTTC.

As to this clone: Other nucleotide sequences in the sample specify the same CDR3. The chain carries TRBV28 and TRBJ1-4; D is unclear. V gave up 3 bases and J gave up 0 bases, with 8 bases separating them. Germline-derived CDR1 and CDR2 are MDHEN and SYDVKM. The CDR3 contains 15 residues. For the CDR3, the DNA is TGTGCCAGCAGTTTGGGCGGGTCAACTAATGAAAAACTGTTTTTT. Amino acid sequence: CASSLGGSTNEKLFF.

This rearrangement joins TRBV14 to TRBJ1-1; D is unclear. The CDR3 length is 14 residues. Trimming removed 5 bases from V and 4 bases from J, with 14 bases in between. Germline V lookup: CDR1 SGHDN, CDR2 FVKESK. CDR3 amino acids: CASSRAEGITEAFF. As DNA, the CDR3 is TGTGCCAGCAGCAGGGCCGAGGGCATCACTGAAGCTTTCTTT. The whole variable domain, remainder taken from reference TRBV14 and TRBJ1-1, is EAGVTQFPSHSVIEKGQTVTLRCDPISGHDNLYWYRRVMGKEIKFLLHFVKESKQDESGMPNNRFLAERTGGTYSTLKVQPAELEDSGVYFCASSRAEGITEAFFGQGTRLTVV.

This chain links TRBV25-1 with TRBJ2-3, with a tentative D call TRBD1 (6 bases). V lost 4 bases and J 4 bases, leaving 18 bases between the germline ends. This CDR3 has 16 amino acids. Germline V CDR1 and CDR2: MGHDK, SYGVNS. The DNA for the CDR3 is TGTGCCAGCAGTGGGCCAGAGGGAAGGGGGTCAGATACGCAGTATTTT. It encodes CASSGPEGRGSDTQYF.

J is TRBJ2-2 and V is TRBV11-1; D gene ambiguous. The CDR3 is 14 amino acids. Trimming took off 5 bases at V and 5 bases at J, with 12 bases between the two ends. Per the germline V gene, CDR1 is SGHAT and CDR2 is FQDESV (reference sequence). CDR3 bases: TGTGCCAGCAGCAGACATTCCCGGACCGGGGAGCTGTTTTTT. It translates to CASSRHSRTGELFF.

V gene TRBV5-1 combines with J gene TRBJ1-2, with D possibly being TRBD1 (5 bases). This CDR3 has 15 residues. Trimming took 1 base from V and 2 from J, leaving 12 bases between them. CDR1 and CDR2 (germline): SGHRS, YFSETQ. The DNA for the CDR3 is TGCGCCAGCAGCTTGACCGCTGGGGCGAACTATGGCTACACCTTC. Translation: CASSLTAGANYGYTF.

This chain connects TRBV6-5 to TRBJ1-4; D is uncertain. The CDR3 sequence is 13 residues long. Trimming took 5 bases from V and 8 from J, leaving 12 bases between them. The germline V gene has CDR1 MNHEY and CDR2 SVGAGI. The CDR3, as DNA: TGTGCCAGCAGTCTCTACCTGGGCGAAAAACTGTTTTTT. This sequence encodes CASSLYLGEKLFF.

CDR3 amino acids: CATSREEKISLDRGGKLFF. Here the CDR3 DNA reads TGTGCCACCAGCAGAGAAGAAAAAATAAGTTTGGACAGGGGGGGAAAACTGTTTTTT. The chain is built from TRBV15 and TRBJ1-4, with TRBD1 matching 10 bases. The CDR3 covers 19 residues. Germline CDR1 and CDR2: LNHNV and YYDKDF (reference sequence). Unmatched junction bases numbered 17, after V lost 0 bases and J lost 10 bases.

CDR3 nucleotide sequence: TGTGCCAGCAGCCAGGCCTACGAGCAGTACTTC. Protein: CASSQAYEQYF. This rearrangement joins TRBV12-3 or TRBV12-4 to TRBJ2-7; D not resolved. The CDR3 is made up of 11 amino acids. V lost 6 bases to trimming and J lost 2 bases, with 5 bases between them.

This clone has a handful of counts. This chain connects TRBV27 to TRBJ1-4; D is possibly TRBD1 (6 bases). V lost 3 bases and J lost 5, with 7 bases in between. The germline CDR1 and CDR2 sequences are MNHEY and SMNVEV (reference sequence). The CDR3 extends over 13 amino acids. The CDR3 loop is CASSFQGNEKLFF. DNA of the CDR3: TGTGCCAGCAGTTTTCAGGGGAATGAAAAACTGTTTTTT.

CDR3 loop: CASSLTGGGQPQHF. CDR3 nucleotides: TGTGCCAGCAGCCTTACAGGGGGCGGGCAGCCCCAGCATTTT. The chain carries TRBV3-1 (or the pseudogene TRBV3-2) and TRBJ1-5; 9 bases map to TRBD1. Trimming removed 4 bases from V and 7 bases from J; junction bases left unmatched: 5. Germline V lookup: CDR1 LGHDT, CDR2 YNNKEL (reference sequence). The CDR3 loop spans 14 amino acids.